These T cell receptor beta chains were read from a single sample in a study of post-analysis software for immune sequencing data. TCRdb ran MiXCR on the PCR reads and lists one entry per CDR3 protein. The data show roughly 400,000 distinct CDR3 sequences, 30% to 40% seen once. Source material: blood. Source of these receptors: a girl aged 2-10 years with multiple sclerosis. Both conserved end residues are part of each CDR3. The D gene is left open where the match is weak. Size is stated for part of the rows, as once, few or many counts, or as a class when the clone is expanded.

j_call d_call v_call clone_size cdr3_aa cdr3_nt
TRBJ2-5 TRBD2 TRBV28 few CASSLNLAGVETQYF TGTGCCAGCAGTTTGAATCTAGCGGGAGTGGAGACCCAGTACTTC
TRBJ2-7 NA TRBV28 NA CASSFGIQGSYEQYF TGTGCCAGCAGTTTCGGGATACAGGGTTCCTACGAGCAGTACTTC
TRBJ1-1 NA TRBV5-6 few CASSLGGMNTEAFF TGTGCCAGCAGCTTGGGGGGGATGAACACTGAAGCTTTCTTT
TRBJ2-7 NA TRBV18 NA CASSPPHGGDPDSYEQYF TGTGCCAGCTCACCTCCCCACGGGGGCGATCCCGACTCCTACGAGCAGTACTTC
TRBJ2-1 NA TRBV3-1 few CASSHHRRAHYNEQFF TGTGCCAGCAGCCATCATCGGCGGGCGCACTACAATGAACAGTTCTTC
TRBJ1-2 NA TRBV7-9 NA CASSSVGNREVYGYTF TGTGCCAGCAGCTCCGTAGGGAACAGGGAGGTCTATGGCTACACCTTC
TRBJ2-6 NA TRBV15 NA CATSRDSGANVRTF TGTGCCACCAGCAGAGATTCCGGGGCCAACGTCCGGACTTTC
TRBJ1-6 NA TRBV5-1 few CASSLNGKDSPLHF TGCGCCAGCAGCCTTAATGGCAAGGATTCACCCCTCCACTTT
TRBJ2-3 NA TRBV4-2 few CASSHGGASTDTQYF TGTGCCAGCAGCCACGGAGGGGCCTCCACAGATACGCAGTATTTT
TRBJ1-2 NA TRBV5-6 few CASSREGRAYYGYTF TGTGCCAGCAGCCGGGAGGGCAGGGCTTACTATGGCTACACCTTC
TRBJ2-3 NA TRBV7-9 few CASSLEAAGADTQYF TGTGCCAGCAGCTTAGAAGCGGCCGGGGCAGATACGCAGTATTTT
TRBJ2-1 TRBD2 TRBV7-6 NA CASSLDLAGGPRNEQFF TGTGCCAGCAGCTTAGACTTAGCGGGGGGGCCCCGGAATGAGCAGTTCTTC
TRBJ2-2 NA TRBV10-3 NA CAILASLGTGELFF TGTGCCATCTTGGCGTCCCTCGGGACCGGGGAGCTGTTTTTT
TRBJ1-2 TRBD1 TRBV29-1 NA CSASDRGAYGYTF TGCAGCGCCTCTGACAGGGGGGCCTATGGCTACACCTTC
TRBJ2-4 NA TRBV2 few CASSEKGLKNIQYF TGTGCCAGCAGTGAAAAGGGCCTCAAAAACATTCAGTACTTC
TRBJ2-1 NA TRBV20-1 few CSARRGLQSSYNEQFF TGCAGTGCGAGAAGGGGGTTACAGAGCTCCTACAATGAGCAGTTCTTC
TRBJ2-3 NA TRBV4-2 NA CASGRGVTDKQYF TGTGCCAGCGGCAGGGGAGTTACAGATAAGCAGTATTTT
TRBJ2-3 NA TRBV27 few CASSPPRRLGTDTQYF TGTGCCAGCAGCCCTCCGCGAAGGCTGGGCACAGATACGCAGTATTTT